The rows below give T cell receptor beta chains drawn from one sample of a study of T-cell reconstitution after alpha-beta-depleted transplantation in children. TCRdb reanalysed the PCR reads using MiXCR and keeps one entry per CDR3 protein. Among 250,000 to 350,000 distinct CDR3 sequences listed, nearly 10% were seen once. The specimen comprised PBMCs from the stem cell graft donor, sampled from the stem cell graft. The receptors were sampled from a human donor who donated a stem cell graft to a child with SCID. CDR3s include the opening cysteine and the closing phenylalanine or tryptophan. A D gene is named only where the DNA matches it firmly. Clone size appears in some rows only: once, few, many, or a class for an expanded clone.

v_call,d_call,clone_size,j_call,cdr3_aa,cdr3_nt
TRBV19,TRBD1,few,TRBJ2-5,CASRQTGGRETQYF,TGTGCCAGTAGACAGACAGGGGGCAGAGAGACCCAGTACTTC
TRBV12-3/TRBV12-4,NA,NA,TRBJ1-1,CASSTPGLTTEAFF,TGTGCCAGCAGTACCCCCGGACTGACCACTGAAGCTTTCTTT
TRBV28,TRBD2,NA,TRBJ2-7,CASRRGAGVPYEQYF,TGTGCCAGCAGGCGGGGGGCTGGGGTGCCCTACGAGCAGTACTTC
TRBV5-6,TRBD2,NA,TRBJ2-7,CASTDVRGGTYEQYF,TGTGCCAGCACGGATGTACGGGGGGGAACCTACGAGCAGTACTTC
TRBV12-5,NA,few,TRBJ1-6,CASAADINNSPLHF,TGTGCTAGTGCCGCGGACATAAATAATTCACCCCTCCACTTT
TRBV3-1,NA,few,TRBJ2-3,CASSQEKFGDTQYF,TGTGCCAGCAGCCAAGAAAAATTCGGGGATACGCAGTATTTT
TRBV2,NA,NA,TRBJ1-3,CASSDPRKGTYNSGNTIYF,TGTGCCAGCAGTGACCCCAGGAAAGGGACCTATAATTCTGGAAACACCATATATTTT
TRBV3-1,NA,many,TRBJ2-3,CASSQGRLDTQYF,TGTGCCAGCAGCCAAGGGAGGCTCGATACGCAGTATTTT
TRBV9,NA,few,TRBJ2-7,CASSVDGGGQNSYEQYF,TGTGCCAGCAGCGTAGACGGGGGGGGACAGAACTCCTACGAGCAGTACTTC
TRBV19,NA,NA,TRBJ2-5,CASSIGSGEKTQYF,TGTGCCAGTAGTATAGGGTCAGGGGAAAAGACCCAGTACTTC
TRBV4-1,NA,few,TRBJ1-4,CASKDPGRENEKLFF,TGCGCCAGCAAAGACCCGGGACGGGAAAATGAAAAACTGTTTTTT
TRBV12-3/TRBV12-4,NA,many,TRBJ1-6,CASTPLGDNSPLHF,TGTGCCAGCACCCCGTTAGGGGATAATTCACCCCTCCACTTT
TRBV6-5,NA,many,TRBJ1-1,CASSYDRNTEAFF,TGTGCCAGCAGTTACGACAGGAACACTGAAGCTTTCTTT
TRBV12-3/TRBV12-4,NA,many,TRBJ2-1,CASRLGTPSYNEQFF,TGTGCCAGCAGGCTAGGGACTCCCTCCTACAATGAGCAGTTCTTC
TRBV10-1,NA,once,TRBJ2-5,CASSSDSRRTQYF,TGCGCCAGCAGCTCCGACAGCAGAAGGACCCAGTACTTC